Presented here are 12 T cell receptor beta chains from one specimen sequenced in a study of human T cells and chemical hapten exposure. From the RACE reads, TCRdb called clonotypes with MiXCR, one entry per CDR3 protein. This sample yields roughly 380,000 distinct CDR3 sequences, of which roughly 5% are seen a single time; 2.5% to 3% belongs to the top ten. Regarding time point: pre-sensitization, week 0. The treatment denotes: therapeutic diphenylcyclopropenone sensitization with weekly scalp DPC. The source material was whole blood, sampled in connection with sensitization to the hapten diphenylcyclopropenone (DPC). These TCRs come from a woman between 45 and 65 years old with alopecia areata. Some clones in this sample may be carry-over from other donors' samples.

This clonotype was counted ten times or more. The CDR3 DNA reads TGTGCCAGCAGTTTCACCTCTGGGGCCAACGTCCTGACTTTC. Encoded protein: CASSFTSGANVLTF. This chain connects TRBV12-3 or TRBV12-4 to TRBJ2-6; D is uncertain. V lost 3 bases and J 0 bases, leaving 3 bases between the germline ends. The CDR3 sequence is 14 residues long.

This clonotype has only a few counts. The chain recombines TRBV29-1 with TRBJ2-3; a weak D match, TRBD1 (6 bases). Germline V lookup: CDR1 SQVTM, CDR2 ANQGSEA. The CDR3 is made up of 14 amino acids. V gave up 2 bases and J gave up 0 bases, with 9 bases separating them. The CDR3 reads CSVEKQGSTDTQYF. The DNA of the CDR3 is TGCAGCGTTGAAAAGCAGGGGAGCACAGATACGCAGTATTTT.

V is TRBV7-9 and J is TRBJ2-3; perhaps TRBD2 as D (5 bases). V was shortened by 4 bases and J by 2 bases, with 13 bases between the two germline ends. CDR1 is SEHNR, CDR2 FQNEAQ, per germline (reference sequence). The CDR3 spans 15 residues. CDR3 residues: CASSSRLSATDTQYF. The CDR3 coding sequence is TGTGCCAGCAGCTCCCGTCTTAGCGCCACAGATACGCAGTATTTT.

This clonotype was counted between two and nine times. This chain connects TRBV9 to TRBJ2-7, with D possibly matching TRBD1 (5 bases). CDR3 length: 15 residues. Germline assignment: CDR1 SGDLS and CDR2 YYNGEE. The V gene lost 2 bases and the J gene lost 2 bases, with 14 bases spanning the gap. CDR3 loop: CASSVEGDEPYEQYF. DNA of the CDR3: TGTGCCAGCAGCGTGGAAGGGGATGAACCCTACGAGCAGTACTTC.

The chain joins TRBV7-9 to TRBJ1-1; a weak D match, TRBD1 (6 bases). The ends were cut back, 7 bases at V and 0 bases at J, with 15 bases in the middle. CDR3 length: 15 residues. CDR1 SEHNR and CDR2 FQNEAQ come from the germline V gene (reference sequence). CDR3 coding DNA: TGTGCCAGCAACTCCGACAGGAGAATGAACACTGAAGCTTTCTTT. It encodes CASNSDRRMNTEAFF.

This clonotype was counted between two and nine times. This chain uses TRBV5-5 with TRBJ2-5; TRBD2 agrees at 12 bases. V was clipped by 4 bases and J by 4 bases; unmatched bases: 8. CDR1 and CDR2 from the germline V gene are SGHKS and YYEKEE (reference sequence). This CDR3 region has 16 residues. The CDR3 reads CASSHGLAGIRETQYF. Here the CDR3 DNA reads TGTGCCAGCAGCCACGGACTAGCGGGGATTCGAGAGACCCAGTACTTC.

This clonotype was detected only a few times. The chain couples TRBV6-2 or TRBV6-3 to TRBJ1-5; 8 nucleotides line up with TRBD1. This CDR3 comprises 16 residues. Trimming removed 6 bases from V and 7 bases from J; junction bases left unmatched: 14. Germline values: CDR1 MNHEY, CDR2 SVGEGT. The CDR3 sequence: CASRKIATGGQQPQHF. The CDR3 region has the DNA TGTGCCAGCAGGAAAATCGCTACAGGGGGTCAGCAGCCCCAGCATTTT.

This clonotype was recorded a few times. This chain connects TRBV12-3 or TRBV12-4 to TRBJ2-5, with 9 nucleotides matching TRBD1. This CDR3 has 14 residues. V shed 7 bases, J shed 2 bases, and the junction held 5 bases outside the gene matches. The CDR3 sequence is CASTRDRVQETQYF. The CDR3 region has the DNA TGTGCCAGCACCCGGGACAGGGTACAAGAGACCCAGTACTTC.

This clonotype was seen many times. The CDR3 is CASSRAAGTVYSPLHF. CDR3 nucleotide sequence: TGTGCCAGCAGCCGGGCCGCCGGGACCGTCTATTCACCCCTCCACTTT. V gene TRBV4-2 combines with J gene TRBJ1-6, with D possibly TRBD1 on 5 matching bases. The CDR3 is 16 residues long. Germline loops: CDR1 LGHNA, CDR2 YNFKEQ. V shed 4 bases and J shed 8 bases, with 18 bases lying between them.

In this sample, this clonotype turned up a few times. The chain combines TRBV12-3 or TRBV12-4 with TRBJ2-5; D remains unclear. Trimming pared 2 bases from V and 7 bases from J, leaving 8 bases between. This CDR3 is 12 amino acids long. The CDR3 sequence: CASSLPTGTQYF. In nucleotides, the CDR3 is TGTGCCAGCAGTTTACCGACGGGGACCCAGTACTTC.

This clonotype was detected only a few times. This chain joins TRBV20-1 and TRBJ1-1, with a possible D match to TRBD1 (5 bases). Trimming shortened V by 6 bases and J by 0 bases, and 14 bases separated the two germline ends. The germline gives CDR1 DFQATT, CDR2 SNEGSKA (reference sequence). The CDR3 has 14 amino acids. CDR3 coding DNA: TGCAGTGCACGTAAACAGGAGGTGAACACTGAAGCTTTCTTT. Encoded protein: CSARKQEVNTEAFF.

This clonotype has a handful of counts. This chain joins TRBV30 and TRBJ1-2; tentatively, D is TRBD1 (6 bases). V gave up 3 bases and J gave up 6 bases, with 17 bases separating them. In germline, CDR1 is GTSNPN, CDR2 SVGIG (reference sequence). The CDR3 length is 14 residues. CDR3 region: CAWSARGAPDGYTF. CDR3 coding DNA: TGTGCCTGGAGCGCTCGGGGGGCGCCCGATGGCTACACCTTC.